These T cell receptor beta chains were read from a single sample in a study of blood T cells in healthy people across ages. TCRdb passed the 5' RACE reads through MiXCR, listing each CDR3 protein once. Altogether some 750,000 distinct CDR3 sequences are present, around a fifth being singletons, with the ten largest covering around 22%. Sequenced: blood. The receptors derive from a man between 65 and 79 years old in good health. Each CDR3 is given without its conserved first and last residue.

J gene,V gene,CDR3 protein
TRBJ1-1,TRBV6-1,ASIRVGTSTEAF
TRBJ2-5,TRBV20-1,SASGTGRLGYQETQY
TRBJ1-5,TRBV12-5,ASAPLGQGADQPQH
TRBJ2-3,TRBV20-1,SARDPGGADTQY
TRBJ1-4,TRBV5-5,ASSLAGATTNEKLF
TRBJ2-3,TRBV20-1,SARRGGRALPTQY
TRBJ2-1,TRBV9,ASSVAPLDSYTYNEQF
TRBJ1-2,TRBV12-3/TRBV12-4,ASSRFAGEIIAGNVYGYT
TRBJ2-7,TRBV29-1,SVEGHSLYEQY
TRBJ2-2,TRBV20-1,SARGPSGGAPGELF
TRBJ1-1,TRBV10-3,AISSGTPNTEAF
TRBJ1-2,TRBV20-1,SARAQTGGRYGYT
TRBJ2-3,TRBV27,ASSLSALAGVHTDTQY
TRBJ1-1,TRBV28,ASSSGRSYTEAF
TRBJ1-6,TRBV20-1,SAEGHPNSPLH
TRBJ2-2,TRBV20-1,SAPDGLAGVTGELF
TRBJ1-2,TRBV11-2,ASSRPPQGYGYT
TRBJ2-1,TRBV7-7,ASSPRTSGSLREQF
TRBJ1-2,TRBV12-3/TRBV12-4,ASVDRPGQGNYGYT
TRBJ2-4,TRBV18,ASSPGGMDIQY
TRBJ2-3,TRBV7-2,ASSPSNRGTQY
TRBJ2-1,TRBV5-1,ASSATNNEQF
TRBJ2-3,TRBV5-1,ASSLEGTSSRTDTQY
TRBJ2-3,TRBV7-2,ASSPIGTQLSTDTQY
TRBJ1-3,TRBV20-1,SAPDRLNTIY
TRBJ2-7,TRBV28,ASSAMFIGGRFEQY